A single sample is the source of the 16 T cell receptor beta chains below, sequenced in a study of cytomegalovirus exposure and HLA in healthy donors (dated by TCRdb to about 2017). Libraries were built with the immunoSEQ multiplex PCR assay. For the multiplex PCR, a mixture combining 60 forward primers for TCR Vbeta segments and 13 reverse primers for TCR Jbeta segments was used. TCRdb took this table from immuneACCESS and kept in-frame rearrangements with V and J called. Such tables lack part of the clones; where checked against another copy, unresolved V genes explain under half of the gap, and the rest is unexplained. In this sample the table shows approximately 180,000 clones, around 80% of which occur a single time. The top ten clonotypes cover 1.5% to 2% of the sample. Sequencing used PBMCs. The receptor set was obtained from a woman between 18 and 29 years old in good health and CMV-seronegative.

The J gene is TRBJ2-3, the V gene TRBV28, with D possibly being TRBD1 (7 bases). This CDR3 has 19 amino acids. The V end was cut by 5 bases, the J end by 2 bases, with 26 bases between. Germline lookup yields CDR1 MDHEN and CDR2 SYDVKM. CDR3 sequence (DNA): TGTGCCAGCAGTCCCTCACTTGGAGGGGGCAGCAGCAACACAGATACGCAGTATTTT. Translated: CASSPSLGGGSSNTDTQYF.

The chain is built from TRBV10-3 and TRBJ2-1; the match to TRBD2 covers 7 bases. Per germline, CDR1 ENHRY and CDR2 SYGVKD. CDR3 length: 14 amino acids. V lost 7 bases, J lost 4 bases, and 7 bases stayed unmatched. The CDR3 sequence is CAIKLLASYNEQFF. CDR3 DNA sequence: TGTGCCATCAAACTACTAGCGTCTTACAATGAGCAGTTCTTC.

CDR3 loop: CASSSEREVTDTQYF. The CDR3 DNA is TGTGCCAGCAGCTCCGAGCGGGAGGTCACAGATACGCAGTATTTT. This chain joins TRBV5-6 and TRBJ2-3, with TRBD2 matching over 9 bases. The junction had 4 bases not matched to a gene; V was cut back by 3 bases and J by 2 bases. This CDR3 has 15 amino acids. From germline, CDR1 is SGHDT and CDR2 YYEEEE.

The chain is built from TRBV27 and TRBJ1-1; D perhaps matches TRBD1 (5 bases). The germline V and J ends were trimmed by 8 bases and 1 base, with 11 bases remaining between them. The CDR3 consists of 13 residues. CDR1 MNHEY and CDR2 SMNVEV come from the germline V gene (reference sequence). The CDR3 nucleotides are TGTGCCAGCGGGGTGGGGGGGAACACTGAAGCTTTCTTT. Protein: CASGVGGNTEAFF.

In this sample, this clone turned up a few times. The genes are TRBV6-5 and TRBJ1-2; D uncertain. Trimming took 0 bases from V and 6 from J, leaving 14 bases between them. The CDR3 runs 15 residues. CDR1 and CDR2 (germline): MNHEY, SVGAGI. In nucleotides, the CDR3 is TGTGCCAGCAGTTACTCTCTCCCCATCCGGGATGGCTACACCTTC. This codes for CASSYSLPIRDGYTF.

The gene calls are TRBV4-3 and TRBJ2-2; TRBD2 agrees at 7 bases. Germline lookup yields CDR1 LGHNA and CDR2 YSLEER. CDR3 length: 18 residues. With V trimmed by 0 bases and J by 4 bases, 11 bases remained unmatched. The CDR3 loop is CASSQDAATSPGTGELFF. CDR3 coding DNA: TGCGCCAGCAGCCAAGATGCCGCGACTAGCCCGGGCACCGGGGAGCTGTTTTTT.

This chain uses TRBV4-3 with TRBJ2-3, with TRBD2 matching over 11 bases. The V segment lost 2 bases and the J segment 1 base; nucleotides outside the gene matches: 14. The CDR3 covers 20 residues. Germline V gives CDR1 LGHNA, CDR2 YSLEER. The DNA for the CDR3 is TGCGCCAGCAGCCAATCTTCAGGGATCCTACTAGCGGGAGGCACAGATACGCAGTATTTT. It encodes CASSQSSGILLAGGTDTQYF.

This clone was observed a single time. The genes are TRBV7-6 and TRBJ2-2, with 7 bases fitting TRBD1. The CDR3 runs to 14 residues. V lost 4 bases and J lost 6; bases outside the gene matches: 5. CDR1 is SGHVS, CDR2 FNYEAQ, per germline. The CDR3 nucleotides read TGTGCCAGCAGCTCGACAGGGCTAGCCGGGGAGCTGTTTTTT. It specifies CASSSTGLAGELFF.

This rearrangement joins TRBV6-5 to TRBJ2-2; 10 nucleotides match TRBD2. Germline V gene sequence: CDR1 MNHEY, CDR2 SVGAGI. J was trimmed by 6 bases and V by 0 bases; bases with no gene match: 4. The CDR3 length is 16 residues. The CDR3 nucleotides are TGTGCCAGCAGTTACTCCCGGACTAGCGGCGCCGGGGAGCTGTTTTTT. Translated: CASSYSRTSGAGELFF.

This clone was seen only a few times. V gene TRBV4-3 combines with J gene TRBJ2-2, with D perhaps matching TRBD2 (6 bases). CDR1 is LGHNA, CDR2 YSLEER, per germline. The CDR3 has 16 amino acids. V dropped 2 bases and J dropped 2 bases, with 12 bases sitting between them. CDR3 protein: CASSQQDGGNTGELFF. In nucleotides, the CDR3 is TGCGCCAGCAGCCAACAAGACGGGGGAAACACCGGGGAGCTGTTTTTT.

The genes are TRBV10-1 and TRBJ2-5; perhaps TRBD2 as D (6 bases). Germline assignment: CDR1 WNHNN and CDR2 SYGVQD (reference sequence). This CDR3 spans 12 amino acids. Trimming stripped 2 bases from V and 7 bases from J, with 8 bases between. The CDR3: CASSENGRTQYF. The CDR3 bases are TGCGCCAGCAGTGAGAACGGGAGGACCCAGTACTTC.

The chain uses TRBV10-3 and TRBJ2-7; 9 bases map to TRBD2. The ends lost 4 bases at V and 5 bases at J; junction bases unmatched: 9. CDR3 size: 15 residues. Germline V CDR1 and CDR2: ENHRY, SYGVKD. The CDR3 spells CAISVGSGSLHEQYF. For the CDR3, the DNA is TGTGCCATCAGTGTTGGTAGCGGGAGCCTCCACGAGCAGTACTTC.

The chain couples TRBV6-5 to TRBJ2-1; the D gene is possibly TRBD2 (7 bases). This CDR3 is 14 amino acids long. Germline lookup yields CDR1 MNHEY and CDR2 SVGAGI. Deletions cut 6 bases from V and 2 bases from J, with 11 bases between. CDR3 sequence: CASSSGDTYNEQFF. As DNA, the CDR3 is TGTGCCAGCAGCAGCGGGGACACCTACAATGAGCAGTTCTTC.

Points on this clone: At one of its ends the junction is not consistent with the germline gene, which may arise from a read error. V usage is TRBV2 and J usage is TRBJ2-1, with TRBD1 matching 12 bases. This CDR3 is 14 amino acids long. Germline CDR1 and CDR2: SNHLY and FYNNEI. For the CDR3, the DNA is TGTGCCTCCAGGCCGGGACAGGGGGCGAATGAGCAGCTCTTC. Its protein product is CASRPGQGANEQLF.

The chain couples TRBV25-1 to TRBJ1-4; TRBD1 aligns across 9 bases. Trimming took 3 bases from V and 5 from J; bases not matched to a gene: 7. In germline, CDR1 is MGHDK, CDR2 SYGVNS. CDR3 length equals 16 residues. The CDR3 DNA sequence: TGTGCCAGCAGTGACTGGGGGACAGGGAAGAATGAAAAACTGTTTTTT. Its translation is CASSDWGTGKNEKLFF.

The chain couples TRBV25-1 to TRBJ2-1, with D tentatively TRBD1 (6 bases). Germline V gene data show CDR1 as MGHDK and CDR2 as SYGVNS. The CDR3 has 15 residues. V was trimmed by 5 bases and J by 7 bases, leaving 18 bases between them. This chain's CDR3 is CASSLGAGLRNEQFF. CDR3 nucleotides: TGTGCCAGCAGTCTGGGGGCAGGGCTCCGGAATGAGCAGTTCTTC.